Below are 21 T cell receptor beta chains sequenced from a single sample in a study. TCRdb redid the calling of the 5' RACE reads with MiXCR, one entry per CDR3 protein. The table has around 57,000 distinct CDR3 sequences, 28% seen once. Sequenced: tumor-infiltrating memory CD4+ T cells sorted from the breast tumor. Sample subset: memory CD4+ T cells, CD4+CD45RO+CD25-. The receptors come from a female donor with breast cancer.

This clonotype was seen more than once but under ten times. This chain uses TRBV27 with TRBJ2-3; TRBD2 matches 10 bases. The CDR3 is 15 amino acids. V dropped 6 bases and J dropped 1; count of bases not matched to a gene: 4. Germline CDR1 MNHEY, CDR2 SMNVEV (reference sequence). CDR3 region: CASSRLAGRTDTQYF. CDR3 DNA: TGTGCCAGCAGCCGACTAGCGGGCCGCACAGATACGCAGTATTTT.

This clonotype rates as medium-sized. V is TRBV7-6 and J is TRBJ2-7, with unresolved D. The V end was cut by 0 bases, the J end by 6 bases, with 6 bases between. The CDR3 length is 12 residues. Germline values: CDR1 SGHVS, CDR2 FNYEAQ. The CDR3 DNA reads TGTGCCAGCAGCTTAGCAGGTTCCGAGCAGTACTTC. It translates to CASSLAGSEQYF.

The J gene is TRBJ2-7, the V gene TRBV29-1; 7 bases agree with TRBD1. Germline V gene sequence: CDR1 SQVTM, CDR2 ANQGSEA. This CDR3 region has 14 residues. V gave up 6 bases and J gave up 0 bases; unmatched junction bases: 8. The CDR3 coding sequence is TGCAGCGTGACCGGGACAGCGAGCTCCTACGAGCAGTACTTC. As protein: CSVTGTASSYEQYF.

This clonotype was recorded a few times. The CDR3 loop reads CASSRLNTGELFF. DNA of the CDR3: TGTGCCAGCAGCCGTTTGAACACCGGGGAGCTGTTTTTT. The chain links TRBV5-6 to TRBJ2-2; D call uncertain. V shed 4 bases and J shed 1 base, with 5 bases lying between them. Germline V gives CDR1 SGHDT, CDR2 YYEEEE. This CDR3 has 13 residues.

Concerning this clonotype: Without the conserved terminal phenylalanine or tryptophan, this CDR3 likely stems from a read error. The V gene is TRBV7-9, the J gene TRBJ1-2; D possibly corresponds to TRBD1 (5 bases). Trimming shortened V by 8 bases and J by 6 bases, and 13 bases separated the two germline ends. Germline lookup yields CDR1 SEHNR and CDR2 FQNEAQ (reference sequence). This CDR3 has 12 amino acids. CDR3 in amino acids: CASSHEGNGYTL. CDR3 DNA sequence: TGTGCCAGCTCCCACGAGGGGAATGGCTACACCCTC.

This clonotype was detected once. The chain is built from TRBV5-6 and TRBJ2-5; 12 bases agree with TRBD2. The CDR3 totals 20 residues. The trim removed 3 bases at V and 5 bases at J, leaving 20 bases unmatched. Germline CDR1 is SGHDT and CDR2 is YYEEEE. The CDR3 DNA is TGTGCCAGCAGCTCGTTCCTACTGACGTGGACTAGCGGGAATAGGGAGACCCAGTACTTC. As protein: CASSSFLLTWTSGNRETQYF.

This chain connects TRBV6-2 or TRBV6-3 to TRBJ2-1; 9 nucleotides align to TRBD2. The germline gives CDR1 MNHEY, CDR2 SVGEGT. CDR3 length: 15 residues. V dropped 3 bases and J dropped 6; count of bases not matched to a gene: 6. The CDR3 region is CASSYGGRARNEQFF. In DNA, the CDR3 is TGTGCCAGCAGTTATGGCGGGAGGGCCCGCAATGAGCAGTTCTTC.

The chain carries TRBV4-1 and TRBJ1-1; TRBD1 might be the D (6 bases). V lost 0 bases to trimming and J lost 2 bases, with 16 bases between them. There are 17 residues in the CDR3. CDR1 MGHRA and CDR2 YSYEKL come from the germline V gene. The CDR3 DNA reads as TGCGCCAGCAGCCAAGACCTAACGAGGACAGTCAACACTGAAGCTTTCTTT. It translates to CASSQDLTRTVNTEAFF.

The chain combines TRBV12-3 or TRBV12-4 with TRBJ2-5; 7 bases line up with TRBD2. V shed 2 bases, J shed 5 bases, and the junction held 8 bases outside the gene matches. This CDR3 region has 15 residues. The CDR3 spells CASSLMAGDGETQYF. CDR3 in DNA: TGTGCCAGCAGTTTAATGGCGGGAGATGGGGAGACCCAGTACTTC.

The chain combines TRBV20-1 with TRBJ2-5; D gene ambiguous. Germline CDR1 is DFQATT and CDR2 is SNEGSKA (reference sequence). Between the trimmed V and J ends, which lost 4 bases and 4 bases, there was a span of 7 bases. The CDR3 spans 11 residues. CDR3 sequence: CSATPRETQYF. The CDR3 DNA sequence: TGCAGTGCTACTCCGAGAGAGACCCAGTACTTC.

The CDR3 DNA reads as TGTGCCAGCAGTTGGCACCACGGGGGGATTCAGTACTTC. It translates to CASSWHHGGIQYF. The V gene is TRBV12-3 or TRBV12-4, the J gene TRBJ2-4; 7 nucleotides align to TRBD2. The CDR3 runs to 13 residues. The trim removed 4 bases at V and 10 bases at J, leaving 7 bases unmatched.

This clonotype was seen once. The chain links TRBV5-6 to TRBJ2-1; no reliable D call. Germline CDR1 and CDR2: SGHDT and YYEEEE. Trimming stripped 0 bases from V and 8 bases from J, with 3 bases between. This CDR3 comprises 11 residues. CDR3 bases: TGTGCCAGCAGCTTGGTGGATGAGCAGTTCTTC. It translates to CASSLVDEQFF.

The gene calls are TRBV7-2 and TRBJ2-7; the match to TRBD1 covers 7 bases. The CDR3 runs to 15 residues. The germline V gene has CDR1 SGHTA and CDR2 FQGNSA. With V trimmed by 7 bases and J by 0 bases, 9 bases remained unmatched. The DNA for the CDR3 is TGTGCCAGCAATCCCCCGGGACAGTCCTCCTACGAGCAGTACTTC. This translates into CASNPPGQSSYEQYF.

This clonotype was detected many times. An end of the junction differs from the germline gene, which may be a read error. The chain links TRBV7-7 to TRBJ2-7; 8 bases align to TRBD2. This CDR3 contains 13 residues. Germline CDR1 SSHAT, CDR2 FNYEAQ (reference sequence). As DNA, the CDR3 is TGTGCTAGCAGCTTAAGCCGGGAGGGTGAGCAGTACTTC. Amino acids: CASSLSREGEQYF.

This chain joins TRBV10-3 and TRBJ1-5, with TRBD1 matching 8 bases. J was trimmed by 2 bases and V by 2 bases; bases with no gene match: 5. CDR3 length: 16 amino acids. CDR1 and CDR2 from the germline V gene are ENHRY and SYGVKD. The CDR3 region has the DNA TGTGCCATCAGTGAGGCAGGGGGCCAGGGCAATCAGCCCCAGCATTTT. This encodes CAISEAGGQGNQPQHF.

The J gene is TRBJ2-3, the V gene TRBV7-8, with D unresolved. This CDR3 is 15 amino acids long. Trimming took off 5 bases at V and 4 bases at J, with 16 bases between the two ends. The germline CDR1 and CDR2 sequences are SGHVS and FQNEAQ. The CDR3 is CASSPENRWADTQYF. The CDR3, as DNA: TGTGCCAGCAGCCCTGAAAATAGATGGGCAGATACGCAGTATTTT.

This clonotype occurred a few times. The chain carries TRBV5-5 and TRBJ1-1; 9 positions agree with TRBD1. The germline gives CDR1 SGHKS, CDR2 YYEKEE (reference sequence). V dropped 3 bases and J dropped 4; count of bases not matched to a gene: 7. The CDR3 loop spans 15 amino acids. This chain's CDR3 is CASSSTPGQGTEAFF. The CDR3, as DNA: TGTGCCAGCAGCTCGACCCCGGGACAGGGCACTGAAGCTTTCTTT.

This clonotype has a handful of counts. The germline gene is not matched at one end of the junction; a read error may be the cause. The CDR3, as DNA: TGTGCCACCAGTGATTTGCGCGGCTCTGGGGCCAACGTCCTGACTTTC. Protein sequence: CATSDLRGSGANVLTF. This chain uses TRBV6-2 or TRBV6-3 with TRBJ2-6; D remains unclear. Germline V gives CDR1 MNHEY, CDR2 SVGEGT. The CDR3 extends over 16 amino acids.

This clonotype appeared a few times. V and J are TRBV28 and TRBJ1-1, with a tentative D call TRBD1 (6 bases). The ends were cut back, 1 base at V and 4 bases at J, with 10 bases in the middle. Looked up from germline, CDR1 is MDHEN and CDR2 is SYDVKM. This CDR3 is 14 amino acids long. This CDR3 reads CASSLYGGITEAFF. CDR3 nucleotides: TGTGCCAGCAGTTTATACGGGGGCATCACTGAAGCTTTCTTT.

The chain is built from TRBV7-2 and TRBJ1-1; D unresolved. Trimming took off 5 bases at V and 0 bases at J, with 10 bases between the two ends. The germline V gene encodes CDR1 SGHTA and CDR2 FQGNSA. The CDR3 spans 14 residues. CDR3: CASSLNGMNTEAFF. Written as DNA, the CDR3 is TGTGCCAGCAGCCTGAACGGCATGAACACTGAAGCTTTCTTT.

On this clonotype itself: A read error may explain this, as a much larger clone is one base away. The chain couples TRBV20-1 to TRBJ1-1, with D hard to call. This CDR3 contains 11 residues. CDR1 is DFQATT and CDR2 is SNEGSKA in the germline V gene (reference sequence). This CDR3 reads CSSSTRTEAFF. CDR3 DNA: TGCAGTTCTAGTACGCGTACTGAAGCTTTCTTT.